This entry describes one T cell receptor beta chain. Its antigen is currently unknown. Profiled with immunoSEQ multiplex PCR; TCRdb holds only in-frame clones, not every one. This repertoire includes under 150,000 clones. V was pared by 0 bases and J by 7 bases, with 18 bases between. This CDR3 is 16 amino acids long. Germline V lookup: CDR1 LGHDT, CDR2 YNNKEL (reference sequence). The sample originates from a study of T cell responses to AZD1222 COVID-19 vaccine. Study-wide points: Nearly half of unique spike-specific TCRs reportedly avoided B.1.351 and B.1.1.7 mutated regions.

The rearrangement uses TRBV3-1 (or the pseudogene TRBV3-2) and TRBJ1-2; D ambiguous. The receptor was derived from an adult in good health. The sample consisted of peripheral blood. The CDR3, as DNA: TGTGCCAGCAGCCAAGATTTCACAAAAGCCCTCGCTGGCTACACCTTC. This encodes CASSQDFTKALAGYTF.